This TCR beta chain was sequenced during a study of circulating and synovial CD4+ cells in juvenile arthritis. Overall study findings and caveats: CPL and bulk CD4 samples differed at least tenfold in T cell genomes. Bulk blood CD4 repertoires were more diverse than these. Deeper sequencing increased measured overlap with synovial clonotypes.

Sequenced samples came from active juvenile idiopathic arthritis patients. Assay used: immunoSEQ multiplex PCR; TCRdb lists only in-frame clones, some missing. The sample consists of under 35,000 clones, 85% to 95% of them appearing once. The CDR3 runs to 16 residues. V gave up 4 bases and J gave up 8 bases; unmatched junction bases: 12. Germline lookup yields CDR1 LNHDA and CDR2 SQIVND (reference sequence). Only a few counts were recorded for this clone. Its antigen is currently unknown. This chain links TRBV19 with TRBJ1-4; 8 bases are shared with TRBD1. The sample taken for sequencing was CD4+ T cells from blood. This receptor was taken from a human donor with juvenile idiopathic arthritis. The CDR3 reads CASSNPGQGGWEKLFF. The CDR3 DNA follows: TGTGCCAGTAGTAACCCCGGACAGGGCGGATGGGAAAAACTGTTTTTT.